This TCR beta chain is from a study of T cells after yellow fever vaccination. Study observations and caveats: One caveat is that FACS-sorted repertoires could contain abundant clonotypes contaminating from the bulk population. Clones that expanded after primary vaccination mostly reappeared after the booster (96% CD4, 70% to 90% CD8). A minor fraction of clonotypes spanned both CD4 and CD8 compartments.

TCRdb reprocessed the 5' RACE reads with MiXCR, giving one entry per CDR3 protein. The table shows over 200,000 distinct CDR3 sequences, with 6% to 8% occurring only once. This CDR3 has 16 amino acids. The V gene's germline CDR1 is DFQATT and CDR2 SNEGSKA (reference sequence). The ends lost 5 bases at V and 4 bases at J; junction bases unmatched: 8. The sample holds many counts of this clonotype. The antigen remains unidentified. This clonotype was obtained from a man in his thirties or forties who received the YFV17D yellow fever vaccine. This rearrangement joins TRBV20-1 to TRBJ2-3, with 14 bases fitting TRBD2. The sequenced sample was CD4+ T cells sorted from PBMCs, obtained on the day of the yellow fever booster vaccination. CDR3 amino acids: CSAPAGTSGSADTQYF. Here the CDR3 DNA reads TGCAGTGCTCCGGCCGGGACTAGCGGGAGCGCAGATACGCAGTATTTT.